This entry describes one TCR beta chain. PCR primers comprised 60 Vbeta and 13 Jbeta primers. Clones were sequenced by immunoSEQ multiplex PCR, and TCRdb holds only the in-frame ones, with some missing. This table has 310,000 or so clones, around 90% appearing once. The sample is drawn from a study of cytomegalovirus exposure and HLA in healthy donors. This CDR3 is built from 15 residues. Germline-derived CDR1 and CDR2 are MGHRA and YSYEKL. Trimming took 4 bases from V and 3 from J; bases not matched to a gene: 6. The chain combines TRBV4-1 with TRBJ1-3; 7 positions agree with TRBD1. Sequencing used PBMCs. The clonotype comes from a woman aged 18 to 35 in good health and CMV-seronegative. This chain's CDR3 is CASSPQTGVGNTIYF. In DNA, the CDR3 is TGCGCCAGCAGCCCCCAAACAGGGGTTGGAAACACCATATATTTT.